This T cell receptor beta chain was profiled in a study of human T cells and chemical hapten exposure. The wider study: Across samples, TCR yields varied, mostly owing to small differences in pooled library volumes. Study-level findings and limits: No alteration of TCRs above 1 in 1000 frequency was seen with DPC sensitization.

The library put unique molecular identifiers onto individual cDNA molecules. One entry per CDR3 protein, called by TCRdb with MiXCR from the RACE reads. The data show 85,000 to 95,000 distinct CDR3 sequences, approximately 8.2% seen once. Per the germline V gene, CDR1 is LGHNA and CDR2 is YSLEER. Losses at the gene ends were 2 bases for V and 1 base for J; bases not matched to a gene: 8. This CDR3 is built from 18 residues. This clonotype was counted a few times. What it recognizes is unknown. The time point here: healthy volunteer bleed at 2 weeks. Unseparated into fractions, whole blood served as the source from which total RNA was extracted.

The sequence was collected from a female donor in good health. Some clones in this sample may be carry-over from other donors' samples. The J gene is TRBJ2-3, the V gene TRBV4-3, with 11 bases identical to TRBD2. The sequenced material came from whole blood. CDR3 amino acids: CASSQLLAGASGTDTQYF. In DNA, the CDR3 is TGCGCCAGCAGCCAACTACTAGCGGGAGCGTCAGGCACAGATACGCAGTATTTT.